One sample yielded the 21 T cell receptor beta chains listed below, sequenced in a study of blood T cells in healthy people across ages. Primed by a sample-barcoded 5' primer and a J-beta primer mix, a second PCR proceeded for about 7 to 12 cycles. Each CDR3 protein gets one entry after TCRdb re-called the 5' RACE reads with MiXCR. Of fewer than 950,000 distinct CDR3 sequences detected, roughly 35% appear once; the ten largest clones hold approximately 12%. The sequenced sample was blood. These receptors were collected from a man in his late teens or twenties in good health.

This chain connects TRBV20-1 to TRBJ1-1; perhaps TRBD1 as D (6 bases). The length of the CDR3 is 15 residues. Germline loops: CDR1 DFQATT, CDR2 SNEGSKA (reference sequence). Trimming took 3 bases from V and 0 from J, leaving 14 bases between them. The CDR3 DNA sequence: TGCAGTGCTAGTTTCGATCCAGGGGTGAACACTGAAGCTTTCTTT. It codes for CSASFDPGVNTEAFF.

The V gene is TRBV4-2, the J gene TRBJ2-3; 16 bases are shared with TRBD2. Germline V gene data show CDR1 as LGHNA and CDR2 as YNFKEQ. This CDR3 comprises 17 residues. V was clipped by 4 bases and J by 9 bases; unmatched bases: 10. CDR3 nucleotides: TGTGCCAGCAGCCTTACCTCCGGGACTAGCGGGGGGGTGACGCAGTATTTT. Protein product: CASSLTSGTSGGVTQYF.

The CDR3 loop is CSAEGGSEAFF. In DNA, the CDR3 is TGCAGTGCAGAGGGGGGCTCTGAAGCTTTCTTT. The chain links TRBV20-1 to TRBJ1-1; D might be TRBD1 (6 bases). CDR3 length: 11 residues. Germline values: CDR1 DFQATT, CDR2 SNEGSKA (reference sequence). V was shortened by 6 bases and J by 6 bases, with 11 bases between the two germline ends.

V usage is TRBV27 and J usage is TRBJ1-5; D is uncertain. Germline V lookup: CDR1 MNHEY, CDR2 SMNVEV (reference sequence). The CDR3 has 14 amino acids. Trimming cost V 2 bases and J 2 bases, with 7 bases left between them. CDR3 in DNA: TGTGCCAGCAGTTTAAACCATGGCAATCAGCCCCAGCATTTT. Protein: CASSLNHGNQPQHF.

This clonotype was seen only once. V gene TRBV30 combines with J gene TRBJ1-5, with 8 nucleotides matching TRBD1. CDR1 GTSNPN and CDR2 SVGIG come from the germline V gene (reference sequence). The CDR3 runs to 14 residues. V lost 3 bases to trimming and J lost 8 bases; unmatched junction nucleotides: 9. CDR3 amino acids: CAWSGQGQSEPQHF. CDR3 nucleotides: TGTGCCTGGAGCGGACAGGGTCAATCGGAGCCCCAGCATTTT.

J is TRBJ2-5 and V is TRBV7-2; D remains unclear. The DNA end is more similar to TRBJ2-7, so the J call may be wrong. The CDR3 is 16 amino acids. Germline values: CDR1 SGHTA, CDR2 FQGNSA. The CDR3 region has the DNA TGTGCCAGCAGCTTTCCTTCCCGGACGCGAGACGACGAGCAGTACTTC. Its protein product is CASSFPSRTRDDEQYF.

This chain connects TRBV6-6 to TRBJ1-2; D unresolved. CDR1 MNHNY and CDR2 SVGAGI come from the germline V gene (reference sequence). The CDR3 sequence is 14 residues long. Trimming stripped 2 bases from V and 8 bases from J, with 15 bases between. In DNA form, the CDR3 reads TGTGCCAGCAGTTACCTTGTAGGAGAAGAAGGCTACACCTTC. Translated, it gives CASSYLVGEEGYTF.

The chain employs TRBV2 and TRBJ2-6; no firm D call. Germline lookup yields CDR1 SNHLY and CDR2 FYNNEI. The CDR3 loop spans 13 amino acids. V was pared by 7 bases and J by 4 bases, with 8 bases between. The CDR3 DNA follows: TGTGCCAGCACGCCGGCAGGGGCCAACGTCCTGACTTTC. It specifies CASTPAGANVLTF. Looking up the rest from reference TRBV2 and TRBJ2-6 gives the full variable domain: EPEVTQTPSHQVTQMGQEVILRCVPISNHLYFYWYRQILGQKVEFLVSFYNNEISEKSEIFDDQFSVERPDGSNFTLKIRSTKLEDSAMYFCASTPAGANVLTFGAGSRLTVL.

For this clonotype: A much bigger clone sits one base away, suggesting this may be a read error. J is TRBJ2-7 and V is TRBV29-1; no reliable D call. The CDR3 sequence is 14 residues long. The germline V and J ends were trimmed by 4 bases and 7 bases, with 20 bases remaining between them. CDR1 and CDR2 from the germline V gene are SQVTM and ANQGSEA. The CDR3 region is CSVVGVSSYNEQYF. Written as DNA, the CDR3 is TGCAGCGTTGTCGGAGTTAGCTCCTACAATGAGCAGTACTTC.

The rearrangement joins TRBV12-3 or TRBV12-4 to TRBJ2-3, with a weak D call TRBD2 (6 bases). The germline V and J ends were trimmed by 6 bases and 4 bases, with 14 bases remaining between them. This CDR3 is 14 amino acids long. The CDR3 nucleotides read TGTGCCAGCAGATTCGGAGGGGCCTCAGATACGCAGTATTTT. Translation gives CASRFGGASDTQYF.

This clonotype was observed a handful of times. The genes are TRBV2 and TRBJ2-4, with 7 bases aligning to TRBD2. The V and J ends lost 4 bases and 13 bases, in that order; junction bases with no gene match: 13. Germline values: CDR1 SNHLY, CDR2 FYNNEI. The CDR3 spans 14 residues. The CDR3 sequence: CASSGGSGDFVQYF. The CDR3 DNA follows: TGTGCCAGCAGTGGAGGAAGCGGGGACTTCGTGCAGTACTTC.

This clonotype was picked up a small number of times. The V call is TRBV6-1, the J call TRBJ2-1, with 13 bases lining up with TRBD2. Judging by the DNA end, TRBJ2-7 fits better; the J call may be wrong. The CDR3 spans 18 residues. Germline V gene lookup returns CDR1 MNHNS and CDR2 SASEGT. The CDR3 DNA is TGTGCCAGCCATCCGGGACTAGCGGGGCGTAGCACCTACAATGAGCAGTACTTC. Amino acid sequence: CASHPGLAGRSTYNEQYF.

The V and J genes are TRBV4-3 and TRBJ2-7; D possibly corresponds to TRBD2 (5 bases). Germline lookup yields CDR1 LGHNA and CDR2 YSLEER. V lost 1 base to trimming and J lost 4 bases, with 20 bases between them. This CDR3 has 17 residues. The CDR3 loop reads CASSQVVLAGRSYEQYF. The CDR3 DNA sequence: TGCGCCAGCAGCCAAGTCGTTCTAGCCGGGCGTTCTTACGAGCAGTACTTC.

This clonotype was observed a few times. J is TRBJ2-7 and V is TRBV29-1; a weak D match, TRBD1 (6 bases). The CDR3 loop spans 14 amino acids. CDR1 is SQVTM and CDR2 is ANQGSEA in the germline V gene. V was clipped by 3 bases and J by 0 bases, with 12 bases between them. The CDR3, as DNA: TGCAGCGTTGAGGGGACATCCTCCTCCTACGAGCAGTACTTC. Translating it yields CSVEGTSSSYEQYF.

J is TRBJ2-1 and V is TRBV9, with a possible D match to TRBD2 (5 bases). The CDR3 has 14 amino acids. CDR1 is SGDLS, CDR2 YYNGEE, per germline. The V gene lost 0 bases and the J gene lost 4 bases, with 8 bases spanning the gap. In DNA, the CDR3 is TGTGCCAGCAGCGTAGTAAGCGGATACAATGAGCAGTTCTTC. Translating gives CASSVVSGYNEQFF.

This clonotype was observed a few times. V usage is TRBV9 and J usage is TRBJ1-6; D remains ambiguous. The CDR3 sequence is 14 residues long. CDR1 and CDR2 from the germline V gene are SGDLS and YYNGEE. V dropped 1 base and J dropped 5 bases, with 7 bases sitting between them. The CDR3 loop is CASSVTRDNSPLHF. The CDR3 coding sequence is TGTGCCAGCAGCGTAACCAGAGATAATTCACCCCTCCACTTT.

This chain uses TRBV4-2 with TRBJ1-4; D unclear. Germline CDR1 LGHNA, CDR2 YNFKEQ. The CDR3 is made up of 16 amino acids. Trimming took off 4 bases at V and 4 bases at J, with 16 bases between the two ends. CDR3 coding DNA: TGTGCCAGCAGCCGAGATAGGAGGCCAGTTAATGAAAAACTGTTTTTT. Translated, it gives CASSRDRRPVNEKLFF.

This clonotype was counted at least ten times. The chain recombines TRBV12-3 or TRBV12-4 with TRBJ2-4, with TRBD2 identical over 9 bases. This CDR3 region has 14 residues. With V trimmed by 2 bases and J by 7 bases, 3 bases remained unmatched. In DNA, the CDR3 is TGTGCCAGCAGTTTAAATAGCGGGGGTAACATTCAGTACTTC. Translating gives CASSLNSGGNIQYF.

The chain recombines TRBV2 with TRBJ1-1; D unclear. Trimming took 6 bases from V and 0 from J, leaving 11 bases between them. Germline-derived CDR1 and CDR2 are SNHLY and FYNNEI. The CDR3 extends over 14 amino acids. In nucleotides, the CDR3 is TGTGCCAGCAGGAAGACCTACATGAACACTGAAGCTTTCTTT. Protein: CASRKTYMNTEAFF.

The chain links TRBV28 to TRBJ1-1; 9 positions match TRBD1. This CDR3 contains 15 residues. Looked up from germline, CDR1 is MDHEN and CDR2 is SYDVKM. Trimming at V came to 5 bases and at J to 4 bases, leaving 8 bases not matched to a gene. CDR3 coding DNA: TGTGCCAGCAGTCCGGGACAGGGTGGGGGCACTGAAGCTTTCTTT. The encoded protein is CASSPGQGGGTEAFF.

The gene calls are TRBV29-1 and TRBJ2-5; D is ambiguous. Matching the DNA end better, TRBJ2-7 makes the J call doubtful. The germline V gene has CDR1 SQVTM and CDR2 ANQGSEA. The CDR3 runs to 12 residues. The CDR3 sequence is CSVDSGDYEQYF. Here the CDR3 DNA reads TGCAGCGTTGATAGTGGGGACTACGAGCAGTACTTC.